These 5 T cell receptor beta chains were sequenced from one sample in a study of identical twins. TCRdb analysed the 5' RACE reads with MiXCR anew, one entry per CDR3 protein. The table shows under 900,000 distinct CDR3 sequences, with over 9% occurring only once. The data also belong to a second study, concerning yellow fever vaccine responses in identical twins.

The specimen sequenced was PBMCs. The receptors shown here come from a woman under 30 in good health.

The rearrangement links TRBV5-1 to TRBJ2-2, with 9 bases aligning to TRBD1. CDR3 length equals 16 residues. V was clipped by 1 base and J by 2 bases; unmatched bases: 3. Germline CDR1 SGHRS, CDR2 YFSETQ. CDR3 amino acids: CASSLTGGVNTGELFF. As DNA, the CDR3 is TGCGCCAGCAGCTTGACAGGGGGCGTCAACACCGGGGAGCTGTTTTTT.

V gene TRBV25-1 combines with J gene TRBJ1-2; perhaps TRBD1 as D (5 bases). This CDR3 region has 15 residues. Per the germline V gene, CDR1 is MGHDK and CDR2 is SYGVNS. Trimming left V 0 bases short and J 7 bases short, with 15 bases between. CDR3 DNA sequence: TGTGCCAGCAGTGAATACGAGTGGGGGTCGTTTGGCTACACCTTC. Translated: CASSEYEWGSFGYTF.

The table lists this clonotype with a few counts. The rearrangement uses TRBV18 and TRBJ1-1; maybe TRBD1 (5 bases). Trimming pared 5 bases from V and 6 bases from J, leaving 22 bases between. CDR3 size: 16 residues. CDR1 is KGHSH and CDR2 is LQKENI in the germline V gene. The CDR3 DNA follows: TGTGCCAGCTCAAATCGTCCCGGGGGGGATGGGGCTGAAGCTTTCTTT. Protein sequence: CASSNRPGGDGAEAFF.

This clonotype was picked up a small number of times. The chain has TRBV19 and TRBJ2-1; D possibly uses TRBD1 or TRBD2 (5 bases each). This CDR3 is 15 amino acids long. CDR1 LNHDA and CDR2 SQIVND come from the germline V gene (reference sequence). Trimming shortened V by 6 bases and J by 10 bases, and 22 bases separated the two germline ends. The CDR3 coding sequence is TGTGCCAGTAGCGCACCGGGACGGACTTATGAAGAGCAGTTCTTC. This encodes CASSAPGRTYEEQFF.

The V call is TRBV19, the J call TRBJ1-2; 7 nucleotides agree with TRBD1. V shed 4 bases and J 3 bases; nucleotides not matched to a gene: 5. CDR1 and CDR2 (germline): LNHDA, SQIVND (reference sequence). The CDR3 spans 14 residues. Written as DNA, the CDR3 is TGTGCCAGTAGTACAGAACAGGGGCACTATGGCTACACCTTC. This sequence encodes CASSTEQGHYGYTF.